These 26 T cell receptor beta chains were sequenced from one sample in a study of cytomegalovirus exposure and HLA in healthy donors. The PCR made use of 60 Vbeta and 13 Jbeta primers. Produced via immunoSEQ multiplex PCR; TCRdb's table is partial and in-frame only. This sample has some 150,000 clones, with about 80% found just once. The sample comprised PBMCs. The receptors were gathered from a young man in good health and CMV-seronegative.

This clone was detected a few times. The rearrangement uses TRBV6-1 and TRBJ2-1; TRBD2 matches 7 bases. Germline assignment: CDR1 MNHNS and CDR2 SASEGT. The trim removed 2 bases at V and 8 bases at J, leaving 12 bases unmatched. The CDR3 has 16 residues. CDR3 coding DNA: TGTGCCAGCAGTGAACAGGGCGGGAGAGGTGGGTATGAGCAGTTCTTC. Protein product: CASSEQGGRGGYEQFF.

The chain uses TRBV18 and TRBJ1-1; no clear D. This CDR3 contains 14 residues. Germline V CDR1 and CDR2: KGHSH, LQKENI. The ends were cut back, 2 bases at V and 11 bases at J, with 18 bases in the middle. The CDR3 DNA reads TGTGCCAGCTCACCAACGGACTTAATGCTCGGGGCTTTCTTT. Its translation: CASSPTDLMLGAFF.

This clone has at least ten counts. As DNA, the CDR3 is TGTGCCAGCAGCAAATCTGAGGAGCCCGGGGTGGATGGTTTCTTT. Its translation is CASSKSEEPGVDGFF. The rearrangement links TRBV7-9 to TRBJ1-1; D remains ambiguous. The CDR3 loop spans 15 amino acids. Germline assignment: CDR1 SEHNR and CDR2 FQNEAQ (reference sequence). V was shortened by 5 bases and J by 13 bases, with 26 bases between the two germline ends.

The chain joins TRBV27 to TRBJ2-5, with D tentatively TRBD2 (5 bases). There are 11 residues in the CDR3. V shed 7 bases and J shed 7 bases, with 10 bases lying between them. Germline CDR1 is MNHEY and CDR2 is SMNVEV (reference sequence). The CDR3 region is CASNAGGTQYF. The CDR3 DNA reads as TGTGCCAGCAACGCTGGAGGGACCCAGTACTTC.

The chain is built from TRBV28 and TRBJ1-1, with TRBD1 matching 7 bases. This CDR3 has 15 residues. With V trimmed by 5 bases and J by 1 base, 7 bases remained unmatched. Germline CDR1 MDHEN, CDR2 SYDVKM. The CDR3, as DNA: TGTGCCAGCAGTCTCACCGGACAGGCGAACACTGAAGCTTTCTTT. Protein product: CASSLTGQANTEAFF.

V gene TRBV6-5 combines with J gene TRBJ2-2, with 7 bases aligning to TRBD2. The CDR3 spans 15 residues. The V gene's germline CDR1 is MNHEY and CDR2 SVGAGI. V was pared by 7 bases and J by 3 bases, with 8 bases of the junction left unmatched. The CDR3 sequence is CASTDVGGDTGELFF. In nucleotides, the CDR3 is TGTGCCAGCACCGACGTTGGGGGGGACACCGGGGAGCTGTTTTTT.

This clone was seen a handful of times. The rearrangement joins TRBV18 to TRBJ2-1; D call uncertain. Germline V gene sequence: CDR1 KGHSH, CDR2 LQKENI. Between the trimmed V and J ends, which lost 4 bases and 0 bases, there was a span of 10 bases. CDR3 length equals 15 residues. The CDR3 loop reads CASSLGANSYNEQFF. The DNA for the CDR3 is TGTGCCAGCTCACTCGGAGCAAACTCCTACAATGAGCAGTTCTTC.

The rearrangement links TRBV19 to TRBJ2-7; TRBD1 matches 10 bases. CDR1 is LNHDA, CDR2 SQIVND, per germline (reference sequence). The CDR3 sequence is 14 residues long. Trimming removed 6 bases from V and 6 bases from J; junction bases left unmatched: 8. The DNA of the CDR3 is TGTGCCAGTAGCCGGACAGGGGGGTCAGGCGAGCAGTACTTC. Translating gives CASSRTGGSGEQYF.

This sequence joins TRBV5-1 and TRBJ2-2; D possibly corresponds to TRBD2 (5 bases). Looked up from germline, CDR1 is SGHRS and CDR2 is YFSETQ. The CDR3 contains 16 residues. Trimming shortened V by 2 bases and J by 5 bases, and 16 bases separated the two germline ends. The CDR3 DNA sequence: TGCGCCAGCAGCTTAGTAGCTCGATCGGGGACCGGGGAGCTGTTTTTT. Amino acids: CASSLVARSGTGELFF.

This chain uses TRBV5-1 with TRBJ2-7, with 9 positions matching TRBD2. V lost 2 bases and J lost 3; bases outside the gene matches: 3. The CDR3 is made up of 14 amino acids. Germline loops: CDR1 SGHRS, CDR2 YFSETQ. Written as DNA, the CDR3 is TGCGCCAGCAGCTTCGCTAGCGGGAACTACGAGCAGTACTTC. Residues: CASSFASGNYEQYF.

This chain joins TRBV10-1 and TRBJ2-7; a weak D match, TRBD1 (6 bases). The V gene lost 5 bases and the J gene lost 2 bases, with 13 bases spanning the gap. Germline V lookup: CDR1 WNHNN, CDR2 SYGVQD (reference sequence). This CDR3 is built from 14 residues. The CDR3 reads CASSRDTATYEQYF. The CDR3, as DNA: TGCGCCAGCAGTCGGGACACCGCAACCTACGAGCAGTACTTC.

This rearrangement joins TRBV2 to TRBJ1-1; the D gene is possibly TRBD1 (5 bases). Trimming left V 4 bases short and J 1 base short, with 16 bases between. CDR3 length: 16 amino acids. Germline-derived CDR1 and CDR2 are SNHLY and FYNNEI. This chain's CDR3 is CASSAGFGGGNTEAFF. CDR3 DNA sequence: TGTGCCAGCAGTGCAGGGTTCGGGGGGGGGAACACTGAAGCTTTCTTT. The full variable domain, its missing parts supplied by reference TRBV2 and TRBJ1-1, is EPEVTQTPSHQVTQMGQEVILRCVPISNHLYFYWYRQILGQKVEFLVSFYNNEISEKSEIFDDQFSVERPDGSNFTLKIRSTKLEDSAMYFCASSAGFGGGNTEAFFGQGTRLTVV.

The V and J genes are TRBV27 and TRBJ2-1; a weak D match, TRBD2 (6 bases). The CDR3 covers 15 residues. With 4 bases removed from V and 0 bases from J, the gap between germline ends came to 10 bases. Per the germline V gene, CDR1 is MNHEY and CDR2 is SMNVEV (reference sequence). In DNA, the CDR3 is TGTGCCAGCAGTTCTCTAGCGATCTCCTACAATGAGCAGTTCTTC. Amino acid sequence: CASSSLAISYNEQFF.

V is TRBV2 and J is TRBJ2-5; D remains unclear. Germline V lookup: CDR1 SNHLY, CDR2 FYNNEI. The V end lost 0 bases, the J end lost 1 base, and 6 bases lay between the germline ends. The CDR3 loop spans 14 amino acids. The CDR3 bases are TGTGCCAGCAGTGAAGCGTCTAGCCAAGAGACCCAGTACTTC. Amino acid sequence: CASSEASSQETQYF.

This clone was observed a handful of times. The V call is TRBV15, the J call TRBJ1-1, with D possibly TRBD1 on 5 matching bases. There are 15 residues in the CDR3. V was cut by 5 bases and J by 0 bases, with 13 bases left in between. Germline V gene data show CDR1 as LNHNV and CDR2 as YYDKDF (reference sequence). In nucleotides, the CDR3 is TGTGCCACCAGCGACAGTCTCTCCTTGAACACTGAAGCTTTCTTT. Protein product: CATSDSLSLNTEAFF.

The gene calls are TRBV28 and TRBJ1-4, with 7 positions matching TRBD1. With 4 bases clipped from V and 5 bases from J, the junction kept 4 bases outside the gene matches. The CDR3 runs to 14 residues. Germline assignment: CDR1 MDHEN and CDR2 SYDVKM. Written as DNA, the CDR3 is TGTGCCAGCAGTTCGGGACAGTGGAATGAAAAACTGTTTTTT. Its translation: CASSSGQWNEKLFF. Together with reference TRBV28 and TRBJ1-4, the CDR3 gives the full variable domain: DVKVTQSSRYLVKRTGEKVFLECVQDMDHENMFWYRQDPGLGLRLIYFSYDVKMKEKGDIPEGYSVSREKKERFSLILESASTNQTSMYLCASSSGQWNEKLFFGSGTQLSVL.

Only one count was recorded for this clone. The gene calls are TRBV7-8 and TRBJ1-1, with 8 bases lining up with TRBD1. This CDR3 is 15 amino acids long. Germline CDR1 is SGHVS and CDR2 is FQNEAQ. The V segment lost 5 bases and the J segment 1 base; nucleotides outside the gene matches: 6. As DNA, the CDR3 is TGTGCCAGCAGCGACAAGGACAGGGAGAACACTGAAGCTTTCTTT. It is translated as CASSDKDRENTEAFF. The whole variable domain, filled in from reference TRBV7-8 and TRBJ1-1, reads GAGVSQSPRYKVAKRGQDVALRCDPISGHVSLFWYQQALGQGPEFLTYFQNEAQLDKSGLPSDRFFAERPEGSVSTLKIQRTQQEDSAVYLCASSDKDRENTEAFFGQGTRLTVV.

The J gene is TRBJ2-1, the V gene TRBV7-6, with a possible D match to TRBD2 (6 bases). Germline CDR1 SGHVS, CDR2 FNYEAQ. The CDR3 consists of 15 residues. V lost 5 bases and J lost 6, with 17 bases in between. The CDR3 is CASSRTSHSSNEQFF. CDR3 in DNA: TGTGCCAGCAGCCGCACTAGCCATTCTTCCAATGAGCAGTTCTTC.

The rearrangement links TRBV10-1 to TRBJ1-1; D may be TRBD1 (5 bases). CDR3 size: 13 residues. The germline gives CDR1 WNHNN, CDR2 SYGVQD (reference sequence). V was trimmed by 9 bases and J by 2 bases, leaving 13 bases between them. The CDR3 sequence is CASNEGLNTEAFF. Here the CDR3 DNA reads TGCGCCAGTAATGAGGGGCTCAACACTGAAGCTTTCTTT.

The chain is built from TRBV11-2 and TRBJ2-5; 10 bases match TRBD2. The CDR3 covers 17 residues. Germline V gives CDR1 SGHAT, CDR2 FQNNGV. Trimming removed 5 bases from V and 2 bases from J; junction bases left unmatched: 11. CDR3 DNA: TGTGCCAGCAGCACGAGCGGGGGGGCGATCGGTCAAGAGACCCAGTACTTC. Its protein product is CASSTSGGAIGQETQYF.

The CDR3 region has the DNA TGCGCCAGCAGCTTAGAGGGTCCCCACACCGGGGAGCTGTTTTTT. Translated: CASSLEGPHTGELFF. This chain links TRBV5-1 with TRBJ2-2; maybe TRBD2 (5 bases). V was pared by 2 bases and J by 3 bases, with 11 bases between. The germline V gene has CDR1 SGHRS and CDR2 YFSETQ. The CDR3 is 15 residues long. Full variable domain (remainder filled in from reference TRBV5-1 and TRBJ2-2): KAGVTQTPRYLIKTRGQQVTLSCSPISGHRSVSWYQQTPGQGLQFLFEYFSETQRNKGNFPGRFSGRQFSNSRSEMNVSTLELGDSALYLCASSLEGPHTGELFFGEGSRLTVL.

The chain couples TRBV10-1 to TRBJ1-1; D is ambiguous. This CDR3 has 13 amino acids. Germline V gives CDR1 WNHNN, CDR2 SYGVQD (reference sequence). The CDR3 reads CASRMAMNTEAFF. In nucleotides, the CDR3 is TGCGCATCGCGGATGGCCATGAACACTGAAGCTTTCTTT.

CDR3 amino acids: CASSLSRRREETQYF. In DNA, the CDR3 is TGTGCCAGCAGTTTATCGCGCAGGCGGGAGGAGACCCAGTACTTC. The J gene is TRBJ2-5, the V gene TRBV27; 7 positions match TRBD2. J was trimmed by 5 bases and V by 0 bases; bases with no gene match: 6. This CDR3 has 15 amino acids. Germline V CDR1 and CDR2: MNHEY, SMNVEV (reference sequence).

The rearrangement uses TRBV6-1 and TRBJ1-2, with 9 bases lining up with TRBD1. Germline CDR1 and CDR2: MNHNS and SASEGT. The length of the CDR3 is 15 residues. With 3 bases clipped from V and 1 base from J, the junction kept 3 bases outside the gene matches. CDR3 sequence: CASSEGTGLNYGYTF. The DNA of the CDR3 is TGTGCCAGCAGTGAGGGGACAGGGCTTAACTATGGCTACACCTTC.

A remark on this clone: Other DNA sequences in the sample encode the same CDR3. The rearrangement uses TRBV28 and TRBJ2-7; 9 bases match TRBD1. Per germline, CDR1 MDHEN and CDR2 SYDVKM. This CDR3 is 14 amino acids long. V lost 4 bases and J lost 4; bases outside the gene matches: 5. CDR3 DNA: TGTGCCAGCAGTTCGGGACAGGGTCCTTACGAGCAGTACTTC. As protein: CASSSGQGPYEQYF.

This chain uses TRBV7-3 with TRBJ1-2, with unresolved D. V lost 2 bases and J 8 bases, leaving 9 bases between the germline ends. Looked up from germline, CDR1 is SGHTA and CDR2 is FQGTGA. The CDR3 spans 12 residues. Here the CDR3 reads CASSLDGLGYTF. The CDR3 DNA reads as TGTGCCAGCAGCTTAGATGGACTAGGCTACACCTTC.